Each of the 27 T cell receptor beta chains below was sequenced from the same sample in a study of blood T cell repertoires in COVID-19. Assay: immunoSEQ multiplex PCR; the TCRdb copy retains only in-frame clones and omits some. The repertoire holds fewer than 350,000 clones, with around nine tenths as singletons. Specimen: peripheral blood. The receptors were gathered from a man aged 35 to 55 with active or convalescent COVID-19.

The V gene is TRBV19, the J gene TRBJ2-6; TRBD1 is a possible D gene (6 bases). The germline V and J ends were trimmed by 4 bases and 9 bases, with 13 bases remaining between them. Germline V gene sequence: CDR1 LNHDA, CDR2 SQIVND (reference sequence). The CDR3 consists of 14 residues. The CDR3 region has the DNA TGTGCCAGTAGTAAAATACAGGGCGGCAACGTCCTGACTTTC. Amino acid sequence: CASSKIQGGNVLTF.

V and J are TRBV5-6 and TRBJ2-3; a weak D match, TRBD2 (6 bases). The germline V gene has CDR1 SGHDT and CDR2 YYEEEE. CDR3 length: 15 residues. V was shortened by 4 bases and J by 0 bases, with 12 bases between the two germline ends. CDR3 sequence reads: CASSAGAGSTDTQYF. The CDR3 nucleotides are TGTGCCAGCAGCGCAGGAGCGGGTAGCACAGATACGCAGTATTTT.

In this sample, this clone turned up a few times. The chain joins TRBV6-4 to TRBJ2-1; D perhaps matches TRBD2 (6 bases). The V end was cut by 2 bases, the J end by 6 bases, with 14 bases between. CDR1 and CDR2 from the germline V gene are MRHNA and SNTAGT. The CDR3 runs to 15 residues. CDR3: CASSDRTEGPNEQFF. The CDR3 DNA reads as TGTGCCAGCAGTGACCGAACGGAGGGCCCCAATGAGCAGTTCTTC.

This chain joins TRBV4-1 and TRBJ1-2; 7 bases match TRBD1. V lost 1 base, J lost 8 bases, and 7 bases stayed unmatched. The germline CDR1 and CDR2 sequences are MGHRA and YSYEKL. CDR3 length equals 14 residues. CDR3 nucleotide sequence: TGCGCCAGCAGCCAAGGGGACAGAAAAAAAGGCTACACCTTC. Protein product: CASSQGDRKKGYTF.

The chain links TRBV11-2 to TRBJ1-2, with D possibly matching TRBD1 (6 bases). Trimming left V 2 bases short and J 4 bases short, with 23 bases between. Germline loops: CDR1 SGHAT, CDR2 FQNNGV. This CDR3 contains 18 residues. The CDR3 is CASSLRGSARGTSYGYTF. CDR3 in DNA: TGTGCCAGCAGCTTAAGGGGGTCCGCCCGGGGAACATCCTATGGCTACACCTTC.

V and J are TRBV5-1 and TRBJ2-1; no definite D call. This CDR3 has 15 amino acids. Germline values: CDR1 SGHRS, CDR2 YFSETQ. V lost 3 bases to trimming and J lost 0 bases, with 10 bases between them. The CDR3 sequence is CASSSSPSSYNEQFF. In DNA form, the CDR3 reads TGCGCCAGCAGCTCGTCCCCTAGCTCCTACAATGAGCAGTTCTTC. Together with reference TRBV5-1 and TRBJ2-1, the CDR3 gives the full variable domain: KAGVTQTPRYLIKTRGQQVTLSCSPISGHRSVSWYQQTPGQGLQFLFEYFSETQRNKGNFPGRFSGRQFSNSRSEMNVSTLELGDSALYLCASSSSPSSYNEQFFGPGTRLTVL.

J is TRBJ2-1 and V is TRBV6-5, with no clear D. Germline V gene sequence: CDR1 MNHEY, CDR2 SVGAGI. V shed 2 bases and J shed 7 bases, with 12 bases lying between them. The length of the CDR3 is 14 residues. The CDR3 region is CASSYAEFANEQFF. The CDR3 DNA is TGTGCCAGCAGTTACGCGGAGTTCGCGAATGAGCAGTTCTTC.

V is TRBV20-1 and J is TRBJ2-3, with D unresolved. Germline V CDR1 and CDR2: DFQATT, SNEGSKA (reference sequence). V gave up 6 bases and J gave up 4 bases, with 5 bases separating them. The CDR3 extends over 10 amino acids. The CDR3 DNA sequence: TGCAGTGCGAGCTCAGATACGCAGTATTTT. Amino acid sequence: CSASSDTQYF.

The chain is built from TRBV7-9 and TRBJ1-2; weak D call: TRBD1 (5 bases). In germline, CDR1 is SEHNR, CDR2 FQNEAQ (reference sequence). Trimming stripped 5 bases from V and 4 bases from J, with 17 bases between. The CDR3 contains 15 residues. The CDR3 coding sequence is TGTGCCAGCAGCCCCCCCGGGGGTCTAGGCTATGGCTACACCTTC. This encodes CASSPPGGLGYGYTF.

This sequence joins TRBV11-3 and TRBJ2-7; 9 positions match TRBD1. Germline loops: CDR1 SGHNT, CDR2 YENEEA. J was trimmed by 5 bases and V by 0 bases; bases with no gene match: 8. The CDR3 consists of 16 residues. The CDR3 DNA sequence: TGTGCCAGCAGCTTAGATTTAACAGGGGGCCTCCACGAGCAGTACTTC. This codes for CASSLDLTGGLHEQYF.

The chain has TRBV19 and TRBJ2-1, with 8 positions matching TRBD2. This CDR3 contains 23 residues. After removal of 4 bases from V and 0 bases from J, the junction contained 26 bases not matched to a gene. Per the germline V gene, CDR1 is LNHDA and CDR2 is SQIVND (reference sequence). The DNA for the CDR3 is TGTGCCAGTAGTAAACCCCAATCATCGCCGGGGGGGCGGGCACATCCCTCCTACAATGAGCAGTTCTTC. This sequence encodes CASSKPQSSPGGRAHPSYNEQFF.

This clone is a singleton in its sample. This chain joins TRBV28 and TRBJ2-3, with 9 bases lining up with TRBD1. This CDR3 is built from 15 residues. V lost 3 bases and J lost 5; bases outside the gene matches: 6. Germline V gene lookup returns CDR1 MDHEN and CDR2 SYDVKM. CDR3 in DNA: TGTGCCAGCAGTTTTAACAGGGGGCAAGTAGATACGCAGTATTTT. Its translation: CASSFNRGQVDTQYF. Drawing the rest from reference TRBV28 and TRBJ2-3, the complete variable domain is DVKVTQSSRYLVKRTGEKVFLECVQDMDHENMFWYRQDPGLGLRLIYFSYDVKMKEKGDIPEGYSVSREKKERFSLILESASTNQTSMYLCASSFNRGQVDTQYFGPGTRLTVL.

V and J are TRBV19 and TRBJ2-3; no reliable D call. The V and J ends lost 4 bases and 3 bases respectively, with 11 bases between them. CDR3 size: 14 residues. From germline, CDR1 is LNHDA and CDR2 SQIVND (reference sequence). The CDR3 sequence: CASSTESRTDTQYF. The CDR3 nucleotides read TGTGCCAGTAGTACAGAGTCTAGGACAGATACGCAGTATTTT.

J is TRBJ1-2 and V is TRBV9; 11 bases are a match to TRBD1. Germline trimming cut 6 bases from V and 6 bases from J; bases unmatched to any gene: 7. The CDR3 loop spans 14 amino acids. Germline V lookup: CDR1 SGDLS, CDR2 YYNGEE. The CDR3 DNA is TGTGCCAGCACCAGGACAGGGGGCTGGAATGGCTACACCTTC. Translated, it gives CASTRTGGWNGYTF.

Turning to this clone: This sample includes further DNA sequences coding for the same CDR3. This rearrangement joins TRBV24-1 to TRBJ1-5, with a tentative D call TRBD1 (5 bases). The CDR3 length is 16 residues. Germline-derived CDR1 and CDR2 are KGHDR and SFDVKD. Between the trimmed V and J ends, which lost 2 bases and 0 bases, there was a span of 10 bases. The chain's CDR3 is CATSDSGGGSNQPQHF. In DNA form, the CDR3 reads TGTGCCACCAGTGATTCCGGGGGAGGTAGCAATCAGCCCCAGCATTTT.

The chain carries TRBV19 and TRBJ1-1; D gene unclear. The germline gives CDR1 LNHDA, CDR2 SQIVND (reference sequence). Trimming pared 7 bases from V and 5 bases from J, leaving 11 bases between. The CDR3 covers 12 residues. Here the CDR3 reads CASTLGVTEAFF. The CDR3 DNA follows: TGTGCCAGTACCCTCGGGGTTACTGAAGCTTTCTTT.

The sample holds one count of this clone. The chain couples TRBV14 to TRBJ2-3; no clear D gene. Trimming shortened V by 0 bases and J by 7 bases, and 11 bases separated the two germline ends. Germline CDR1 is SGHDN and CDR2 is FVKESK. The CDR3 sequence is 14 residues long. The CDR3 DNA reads TGTGCCAGCAGCCAAGAATGGCCAGTAAATACGCAGTATTTT. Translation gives CASSQEWPVNTQYF.

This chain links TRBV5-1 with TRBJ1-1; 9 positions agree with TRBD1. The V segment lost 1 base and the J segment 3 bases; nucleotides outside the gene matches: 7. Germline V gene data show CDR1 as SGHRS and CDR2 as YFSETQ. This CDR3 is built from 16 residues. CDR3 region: CASSLLGQGLDTEAFF. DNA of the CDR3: TGCGCCAGCAGCTTGTTAGGACAGGGGCTAGACACTGAAGCTTTCTTT.

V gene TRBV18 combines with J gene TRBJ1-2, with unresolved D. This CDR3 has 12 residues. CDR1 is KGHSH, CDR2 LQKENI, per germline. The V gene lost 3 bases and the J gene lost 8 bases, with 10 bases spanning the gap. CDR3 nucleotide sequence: TGTGCCAGCTCACCGCGAGGGCGAGGCTACACCTTC. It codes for CASSPRGRGYTF. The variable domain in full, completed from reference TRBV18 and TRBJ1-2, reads NAGVMQNPRHLVRRRGQEARLRCSPMKGHSHVYWYRQLPEEGLKFMVYLQKENIIDESGMPKERFSAEFPKEGPSILRIQQVVRGDSAAYFCASSPRGRGYTFGSGTRLTVV.

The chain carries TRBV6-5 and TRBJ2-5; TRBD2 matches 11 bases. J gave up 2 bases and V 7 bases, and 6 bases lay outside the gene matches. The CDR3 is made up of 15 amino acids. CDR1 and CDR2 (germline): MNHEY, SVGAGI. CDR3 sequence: CASKGTSGSQETQYF. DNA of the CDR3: TGTGCCAGCAAAGGGACTAGCGGTTCTCAAGAGACCCAGTACTTC.

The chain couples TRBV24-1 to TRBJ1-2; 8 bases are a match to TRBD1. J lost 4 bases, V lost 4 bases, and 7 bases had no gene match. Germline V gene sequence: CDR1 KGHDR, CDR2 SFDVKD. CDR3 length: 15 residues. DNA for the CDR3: TGTGCCACCAGTGAGCCCCTCGGGACAGGCTATGGCTACACCTTC. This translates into CATSEPLGTGYGYTF.

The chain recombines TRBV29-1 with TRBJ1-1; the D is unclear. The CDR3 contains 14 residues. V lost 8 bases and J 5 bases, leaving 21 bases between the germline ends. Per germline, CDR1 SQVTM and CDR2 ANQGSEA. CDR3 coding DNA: TGCAGCATCCCACGTAGGGAAGGCGGGACTGAAGCTTTCTTT. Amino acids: CSIPRREGGTEAFF.

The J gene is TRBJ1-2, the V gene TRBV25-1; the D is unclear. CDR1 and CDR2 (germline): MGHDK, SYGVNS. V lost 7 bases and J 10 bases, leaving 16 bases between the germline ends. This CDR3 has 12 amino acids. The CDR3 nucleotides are TGTGCCAGCACCCAAGGAGGCAGCTTCTACACCTTC. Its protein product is CASTQGGSFYTF.

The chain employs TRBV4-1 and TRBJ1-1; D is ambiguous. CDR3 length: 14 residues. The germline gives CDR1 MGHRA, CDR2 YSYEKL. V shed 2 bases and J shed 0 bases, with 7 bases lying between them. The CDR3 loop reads CASSQMAVNTEAFF. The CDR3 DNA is TGCGCCAGCAGCCAAATGGCAGTGAACACTGAAGCTTTCTTT.

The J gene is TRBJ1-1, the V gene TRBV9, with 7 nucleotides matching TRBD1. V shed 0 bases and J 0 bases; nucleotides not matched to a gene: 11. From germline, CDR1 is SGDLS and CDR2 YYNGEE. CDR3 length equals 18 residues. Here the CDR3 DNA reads TGTGCCAGCAGCGTAGATGGAATGGGGACAGTGATGAACACTGAAGCTTTCTTT. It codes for CASSVDGMGTVMNTEAFF.

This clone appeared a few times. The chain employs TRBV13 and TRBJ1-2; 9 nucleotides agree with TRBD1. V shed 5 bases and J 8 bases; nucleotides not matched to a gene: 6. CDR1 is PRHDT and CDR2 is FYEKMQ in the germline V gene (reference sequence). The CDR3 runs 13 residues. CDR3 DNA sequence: TGTGCCAGCAGCCGGAGGACAGGGGCCGGCTACACCTTC. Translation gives CASSRRTGAGYTF. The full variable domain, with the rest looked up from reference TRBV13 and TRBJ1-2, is AAGVIQSPRHLIKEKRETATLKCYPIPRHDTVYWYQQGPGQDPQFLISFYEKMQSDKGSIPDRFSAQQFSDYHSELNMSSLELGDSALYFCASSRRTGAGYTFGSGTRLTVV.

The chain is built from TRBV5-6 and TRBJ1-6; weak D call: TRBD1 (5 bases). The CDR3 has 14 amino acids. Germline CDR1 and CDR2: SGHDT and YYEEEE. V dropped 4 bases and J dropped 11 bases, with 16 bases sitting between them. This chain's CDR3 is CASSRQPVDPPLHF. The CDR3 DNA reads TGTGCCAGCAGCCGACAGCCTGTGGATCCACCCCTCCACTTT.